This TCR beta chain was obtained from a study of PD-L1 blockade in urothelial cancer. Study details: Beginning in about 2014, patients received atezolizumab, given as 1,200 mg intravenously every 3 weeks. Patients had been given 0 to 3 earlier chemotherapy regimens.

CDR1 LGHNA and CDR2 YSLEER come from the germline V gene. This CDR3 comprises 13 residues. The V gene lost 1 base and the J gene lost 4 bases, with 4 bases spanning the gap. TCRdb's table, derived via immunoSEQ multiplex PCR, lists solely in-frame clones and lacks some. The sample consists of approximately 50,000 clones, around nine tenths of them appearing once. Patients yielded 1 to 8 samples each, pretreatment and on-treatment. The chain couples TRBV4-3 to TRBJ2-2; D is unresolved. The sequence was obtained from a man aged 55-75 years with urothelial cancer. The specimen was PBMCs, collected around atezolizumab (anti-PD-L1) treatment. The CDR3 DNA is TGCGCCAGCAGCCAAGGAGTCACCGGGGAGCTGTTTTTT. Amino acid sequence: CASSQGVTGELFF.